Shown below are 31 T cell receptor beta chains from a single sample sequenced in a study of somatic mutations in cytotoxic T cells in rheumatoid arthritis (dated by TCRdb to 2015 to 2018). Library generation was performed with the immunoSEQ multiplex PCR assay. Entries here come from immuneACCESS through TCRdb and include only in-frame sequences with V and J called. Some clones fail to appear in such tables; in the studies checked, an unresolved V gene covers under half of the shortfall, and the cause of the remainder is unknown. The sample records about 19,000 clones, approximately 67% of which are singletons. The top ten constitute 15% to 20% of the sample. Sequencing was performed on CD8+ T cells sorted from blood. The receptors were sampled from an adult with rheumatoid arthritis.

This clone has only one observation. The chain is built from TRBV6-6 and TRBJ2-7; TRBD1 agrees at 11 bases. CDR3 length: 15 amino acids. In germline, CDR1 is MNHNY, CDR2 SVGAGI (reference sequence). V lost 2 bases to trimming and J lost 3 bases; unmatched junction nucleotides: 3. DNA for the CDR3: TGTGCCAGCAGTTACGGGACAGGGGGTGGCTACGAGCAGTACTTC. The encoded protein is CASSYGTGGGYEQYF.

The genes are TRBV5-6 and TRBJ2-7; a weak D match, TRBD2 (6 bases). Trimming removed 2 bases at V and 7 bases at J, with 22 bases between. CDR1 is SGHDT and CDR2 is YYEEEE in the germline V gene. This CDR3 has 16 residues. CDR3 sequence (DNA): TGTGCCAGCAGCTTTACTAAGACTAGTTCGTTTTGGGAGCAGTACTTC. This sequence encodes CASSFTKTSSFWEQYF. Looking up the rest from reference TRBV5-6 and TRBJ2-7 gives the full variable domain: DAGVTQSPTHLIKTRGQQVTLRCSPKSGHDTVSWYQQALGQGPQFIFQYYEEEERQRGNFPDRFSGHQFPNYSSELNVNALLLGDSALYLCASSFTKTSSFWEQYFGPGTRLTVT.

The rearrangement links TRBV6-5 to TRBJ2-7; 8 bases align to TRBD1. V dropped 2 bases and J dropped 6; count of bases not matched to a gene: 0. This CDR3 region has 12 residues. CDR1 and CDR2 from the germline V gene are MNHEY and SVGAGI. The CDR3 DNA sequence: TGTGCCAGCAGTTACACAGGGGGCGAGCAGTACTTC. Protein product: CASSYTGGEQYF.

This chain uses TRBV11-3 with TRBJ2-7, with D unresolved. The V end was cut by 5 bases, the J end by 0 bases, with 8 bases between. Germline V gene data show CDR1 as SGHNT and CDR2 as YENEEA. The CDR3 has 13 amino acids. In DNA, the CDR3 is TGTGCCAGCAGCCCAGGAGACTCCTACGAGCAGTACTTC. Translation gives CASSPGDSYEQYF.

V is TRBV10-3 and J is TRBJ1-3; a weak D match, TRBD1 (5 bases). V was trimmed by 2 bases and J by 0 bases, leaving 8 bases between them. CDR1 is ENHRY and CDR2 is SYGVKD in the germline V gene. The length of the CDR3 is 15 residues. The CDR3 is CAISEGGSSGNTIYF. CDR3 in DNA: TGTGCCATCAGTGAGGGGGGGAGCTCTGGAAACACCATATATTTT.

Only a few counts were recorded for this clone. Here the CDR3 DNA reads TGTGCCAGCAGTCCCCGGGGGAACTACGAGCAGTACTTC. This codes for CASSPRGNYEQYF. The chain couples TRBV27 to TRBJ2-7; possible D gene TRBD2, 6 bases. The germline CDR1 and CDR2 sequences are MNHEY and SMNVEV (reference sequence). This CDR3 is 13 amino acids long. With 5 bases removed from V and 3 bases from J, the gap between germline ends came to 11 bases.

V usage is TRBV7-6 and J usage is TRBJ2-7; D is undetermined. Germline CDR1 and CDR2: SGHVS and FNYEAQ. The CDR3 is 14 residues long. The V gene lost 1 base and the J gene lost 1 base, with 8 bases spanning the gap. CDR3 protein: CASSLEIGSYEQYF. The CDR3 nucleotides read TGTGCCAGCAGCTTAGAGATAGGTTCCTACGAGCAGTACTTC.

The CDR3, as DNA: TGTGCCAGCAGCTCGCGGGCCCCCACCGGGGAGCTGTTTTTT. Translating gives CASSSRAPTGELFF. The J gene is TRBJ2-2, the V gene TRBV5-8, with a possible D match to TRBD2 (5 bases). CDR1 is SGHTS and CDR2 is YDEGEE in the germline V gene. Deletions cut 3 bases from V and 4 bases from J, with 10 bases between. This CDR3 spans 14 amino acids.

This clone turned up a few times. V is TRBV7-9 and J is TRBJ1-1, with D unclear. V shed 2 bases and J shed 4 bases, with 8 bases lying between them. The CDR3 runs 13 residues. The germline V gene has CDR1 SEHNR and CDR2 FQNEAQ (reference sequence). CDR3 sequence reads: CASSLYAGTEAFF. CDR3 bases: TGTGCCAGCAGCTTATATGCGGGCACTGAAGCTTTCTTT.

Only a few counts were recorded for this clone. This chain uses TRBV18 with TRBJ2-3; 13 positions agree with TRBD2. The V and J ends lost 3 bases and 3 bases, in that order; junction bases with no gene match: 0. The CDR3 runs to 15 residues. The germline V gene has CDR1 KGHSH and CDR2 LQKENI. This CDR3 is CASSPTSGGTDTQYF. In DNA, the CDR3 is TGTGCCAGCTCACCGACTAGCGGGGGGACAGATACGCAGTATTTT.

The genes are TRBV6-1 and TRBJ2-5; a possible D gene is TRBD2 (5 bases). The V end lost 2 bases, the J end lost 0 bases, and 13 bases lay between the germline ends. This CDR3 spans 16 amino acids. Germline lookup yields CDR1 MNHNS and CDR2 SASEGT. CDR3 DNA sequence: TGTGCCAGCAGTGAAAGGAACGGGGTCTACCAAGAGACCCAGTACTTC. Protein: CASSERNGVYQETQYF.

The J gene is TRBJ1-2, the V gene TRBV9, with a possible D match to TRBD1 (5 bases). Germline V lookup: CDR1 SGDLS, CDR2 YYNGEE. The CDR3 runs to 12 residues. Trimming removed 5 bases from V and 7 bases from J, with 12 bases in between. The CDR3 nucleotides read TGTGCCAGCAGTGCGCAGGGATTTGGCTACACCTTC. Protein sequence: CASSAQGFGYTF. The entire variable domain, with the rest obtained from reference TRBV9 and TRBJ1-2, is as follows: DSGVTQTPKHLITATGQRVTLRCSPRSGDLSVYWYQQSLDQGLQFLIQYYNGEERAKGNILERFSAQQFPDLHSELNLSSLELGDSALYFCASSAQGFGYTFGSGTRLTVV.

The V call is TRBV9, the J call TRBJ1-1; a weak D match, TRBD1 (6 bases). Per the germline V gene, CDR1 is SGDLS and CDR2 is YYNGEE. CDR3 length: 15 amino acids. V was pared by 0 bases and J by 1 base, with 10 bases between. The CDR3 region has the DNA TGTGCCAGCAGCGTAGCGGGGGCCCGGAACACTGAAGCTTTCTTT. Translation gives CASSVAGARNTEAFF. Combining the CDR3 with reference TRBV9 and TRBJ1-1 gives the whole variable domain DSGVTQTPKHLITATGQRVTLRCSPRSGDLSVYWYQQSLDQGLQFLIQYYNGEERAKGNILERFSAQQFPDLHSELNLSSLELGDSALYFCASSVAGARNTEAFFGQGTRLTVV.

The V and J genes are TRBV15 and TRBJ1-5; the D is unclear. V was cut by 0 bases and J by 1 base, with 7 bases left in between. CDR3 size: 15 residues. Per the germline V gene, CDR1 is LNHNV and CDR2 is YYDKDF (reference sequence). The CDR3 nucleotides are TGTGCCACCAGCAGAGATCGGGGAAGCAATCAGCCCCAGCATTTT. Translating gives CATSRDRGSNQPQHF.

This chain joins TRBV5-5 and TRBJ1-3; D perhaps matches TRBD1 (5 bases). This CDR3 is built from 15 residues. Germline V gives CDR1 SGHKS, CDR2 YYEKEE (reference sequence). Trimming removed 0 bases at V and 6 bases at J, with 13 bases between. CDR3 DNA sequence: TGTGCCAGCAGCTTGGGGCGTCAGGGCGAAAACACCATATATTTT. This codes for CASSLGRQGENTIYF.

V is TRBV4-2 and J is TRBJ2-7, with D possibly matching TRBD1 (9 bases). V was clipped by 5 bases and J by 5 bases, with 25 bases between them. CDR1 is LGHNA and CDR2 is YNFKEQ in the germline V gene. This CDR3 comprises 17 residues. CDR3 loop: CASSSRGGGTGLDEQYF. CDR3 DNA: TGTGCCAGCAGCTCCCGGGGGGGAGGGACAGGGTTAGACGAGCAGTACTTC.

The rearrangement joins TRBV10-3 to TRBJ2-7, with 11 bases matching TRBD2. The germline V gene encodes CDR1 ENHRY and CDR2 SYGVKD. The CDR3 is made up of 14 amino acids. J gave up 3 bases and V 5 bases, and 3 bases lay outside the gene matches. CDR3 in amino acids: CAISTGTSGYEQYF. CDR3 DNA: TGTGCCATCAGTACCGGGACTAGCGGCTACGAGCAGTACTTC.

This clone has more than one count but fewer than ten. This chain joins TRBV4-2 and TRBJ2-5; TRBD2 agrees at 7 bases. After removal of 1 base from V and 2 bases from J, the junction contained 1 base not matched to a gene. There are 14 residues in the CDR3. From germline, CDR1 is LGHNA and CDR2 YNFKEQ. The CDR3 bases are TGTGCCAGCAGCCAAGGAGCGGGACAAGAGACCCAGTACTTC. Translating it yields CASSQGAGQETQYF.

The CDR3 bases are TGTGCCAGCAGCGACCCCGTAAGGACAGGGTTAGGGGGAGCTTTCTTT. Its protein is CASSDPVRTGLGGAFF. The J gene is TRBJ1-1, the V gene TRBV5-4; 8 nucleotides agree with TRBD1. CDR3 length: 16 residues. CDR1 is SGHNT and CDR2 is YYREEE in the germline V gene (reference sequence). Unmatched junction bases numbered 18, after V lost 4 bases and J lost 10 bases.

This chain links TRBV5-1 with TRBJ2-3, with D hard to call. The length of the CDR3 is 15 residues. Germline CDR1 reads SGHRS; CDR2 reads YFSETQ. V lost 2 bases and J lost 2, with 12 bases in between. The CDR3 here is CASSLSSRDTDTQYF. Written as DNA, the CDR3 is TGCGCCAGCAGCTTATCCAGTAGAGACACAGATACGCAGTATTTT.

This clone has just a few counts. The gene calls are TRBV27 and TRBJ2-7; tentatively, D is TRBD1 (5 bases). The V end was cut by 5 bases, the J end by 5 bases, with 13 bases between. Germline V gene data show CDR1 as MNHEY and CDR2 as SMNVEV (reference sequence). This CDR3 spans 13 amino acids. The CDR3 DNA sequence: TGTGCCAGCAGTCTGGATTGGGGCGACGAGCAGTACTTC. It codes for CASSLDWGDEQYF.

The J gene is TRBJ2-2, the V gene TRBV15; 8 bases map to TRBD2. The V and J ends lost 0 bases and 5 bases, in that order; junction bases with no gene match: 5. Germline CDR1 LNHNV, CDR2 YYDKDF (reference sequence). The CDR3 has 16 residues. The CDR3 sequence is CATSRDLGGGTGELFF. The CDR3 DNA reads as TGTGCCACCAGCAGAGATTTGGGCGGGGGGACCGGGGAGCTGTTTTTT.

The genes are TRBV6-5 and TRBJ1-4, with 9 positions matching TRBD1. Losses at the gene ends were 6 bases for V and 7 bases for J; bases not matched to a gene: 6. The CDR3 has 14 amino acids. The germline V gene has CDR1 MNHEY and CDR2 SVGAGI. This CDR3 is CASSWGQGGEKLFF. CDR3 DNA: TGTGCCAGCAGCTGGGGACAGGGTGGTGAAAAACTGTTTTTT.

The genes are TRBV6-6 and TRBJ1-2, with a weak D call TRBD1 (5 bases). Germline CDR1 and CDR2: MNHNY and SVGAGI (reference sequence). The CDR3 consists of 14 residues. V was shortened by 0 bases and J by 8 bases, with 13 bases between the two germline ends. The CDR3 nucleotides are TGTGCCAGCAGTTACTCTCCAGGGTTGGAAGGCTACACCTTC. It is translated as CASSYSPGLEGYTF.

The chain recombines TRBV11-2 with TRBJ2-7; D is perhaps TRBD1 (6 bases). The CDR3 sequence is 12 residues long. Germline V gene lookup returns CDR1 SGHAT and CDR2 FQNNGV. The V end was cut by 6 bases, the J end by 6 bases, with 12 bases between. CDR3 loop: CASSSDSREQYF. The DNA of the CDR3 is TGTGCCAGCAGTTCGGACAGTCGCGAGCAGTACTTC.

The chain recombines TRBV6-6 with TRBJ2-1; tentatively, D is TRBD1 (6 bases). The V gene's germline CDR1 is MNHNY and CDR2 SVGAGI (reference sequence). This CDR3 is 13 amino acids long. Trimming left V 4 bases short and J 4 bases short, with 8 bases between. CDR3 coding DNA: TGTGCCAGCAGTTCGGACAGTTACAATGAGCAGTTCTTC. This gives the protein CASSSDSYNEQFF.

This clone was counted once. The chain has TRBV6-1 and TRBJ2-1, with TRBD2 matching 13 bases. The CDR3 has 16 amino acids. The germline V gene encodes CDR1 MNHNS and CDR2 SASEGT. Germline trimming cut 1 base from V and 7 bases from J; bases unmatched to any gene: 4. The DNA for the CDR3 is TGTGCCAGCAGTGAAGGATGGGGACTAGCGGGAAATGAGCAGTTCTTC. Amino acids: CASSEGWGLAGNEQFF.

This chain links TRBV7-9 with TRBJ2-7, with a weak D call TRBD1 (5 bases). Germline V gene data show CDR1 as SEHNR and CDR2 as FQNEAQ (reference sequence). V was trimmed by 5 bases and J by 1 base, leaving 9 bases between them. The CDR3 is 13 amino acids. The chain's CDR3 is CASSPTGSYEQYF. Written as DNA, the CDR3 is TGTGCCAGCAGCCCTACAGGTTCCTACGAGCAGTACTTC.

This clone turned up a few times. The CDR3 is CASSLGSRAQETQYF. CDR3 DNA sequence: TGTGCCAGCAGCTTAGGATCCAGGGCCCAAGAGACCCAGTACTTC. The genes are TRBV9 and TRBJ2-5, with D tentatively TRBD1 (5 bases). V gave up 4 bases and J gave up 1 base, with 14 bases separating them. Germline CDR1 and CDR2: SGDLS and YYNGEE. The CDR3 has 15 amino acids.

The V call is TRBV7-9, the J call TRBJ2-5; D is uncertain. In germline, CDR1 is SEHNR, CDR2 FQNEAQ (reference sequence). The V and J ends lost 1 base and 7 bases respectively, with 13 bases between them. The CDR3 loop spans 14 amino acids. The chain's CDR3 is CASSLDWTFGTQYF. The CDR3, as DNA: TGTGCCAGCAGCTTAGATTGGACCTTTGGGACCCAGTACTTC. The complete variable domain, with remaining parts taken from reference TRBV7-9 and TRBJ2-5, reads DTGVSQNPRHKITKRGQNVTFRCDPISEHNRLYWYRQTLGQGPEFLTYFQNEAQLEKSRLLSDRFSAERPKGSFSTLEIQRTEQGDSAMYLCASSLDWTFGTQYFGPGTRLLVL.

This clone is labeled as medium-sized. The chain's CDR3 is CASSYSMNTEAFF. The CDR3, as DNA: TGTGCCAGCAGTTACTCAATGAACACTGAAGCTTTCTTT. This sequence joins TRBV6-6 and TRBJ1-1; D remains ambiguous. CDR1 MNHNY and CDR2 SVGAGI come from the germline V gene (reference sequence). V lost 0 bases and J lost 0, with 2 bases in between. This CDR3 contains 13 residues.